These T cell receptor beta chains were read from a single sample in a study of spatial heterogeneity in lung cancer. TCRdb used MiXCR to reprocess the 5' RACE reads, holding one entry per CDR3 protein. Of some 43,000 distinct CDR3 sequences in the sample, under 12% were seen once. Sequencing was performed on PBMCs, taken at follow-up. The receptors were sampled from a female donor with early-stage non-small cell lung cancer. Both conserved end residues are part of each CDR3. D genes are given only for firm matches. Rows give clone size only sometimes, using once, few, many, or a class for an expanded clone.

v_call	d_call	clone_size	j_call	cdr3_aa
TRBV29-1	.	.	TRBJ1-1	CSVRGESMNTEAFF
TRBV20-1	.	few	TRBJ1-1	CSARDWTETVTEAFF
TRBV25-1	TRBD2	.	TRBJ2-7	CASSEDLAVPYEQYF
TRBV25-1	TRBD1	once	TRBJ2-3	CASSGTGAPQYF
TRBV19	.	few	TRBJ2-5	CASSIEEAGGKETQYF
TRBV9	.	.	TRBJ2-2	CASSVQGSELFF
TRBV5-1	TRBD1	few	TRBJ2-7	CASSFGQGSDEQYF
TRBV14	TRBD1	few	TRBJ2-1	CASSSTGGNLVKQFF
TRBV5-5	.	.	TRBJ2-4	CASSWEQRNIQYF
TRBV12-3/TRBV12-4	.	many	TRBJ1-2	CASSLGPFYGYTF
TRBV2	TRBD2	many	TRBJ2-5	CASSEVGRLAGGLLETQYF
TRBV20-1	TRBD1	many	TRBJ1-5	CSARATGGGGWQPQHF
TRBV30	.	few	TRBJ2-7	CAWESYEQYF
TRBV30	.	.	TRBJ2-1	CAWRPNGPMAYNEQFF
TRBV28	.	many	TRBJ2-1	CASSPTLGLRDNEQFF
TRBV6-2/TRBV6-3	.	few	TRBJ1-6	CASSYLLGRHAYNSPLHF
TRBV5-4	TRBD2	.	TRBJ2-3	CASSLGLAGGPGDTQYF
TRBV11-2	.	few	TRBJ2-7	CASSLGGISYEQYF
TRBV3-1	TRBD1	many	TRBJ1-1	CASSPRQGQAFF
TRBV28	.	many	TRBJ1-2	CASSLNLYGYTF
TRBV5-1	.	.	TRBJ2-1	CASSPTLGGSPYNEQFF
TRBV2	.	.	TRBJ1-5	CASNRERNQPQHF
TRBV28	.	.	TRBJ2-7	CASSPLGEQYF
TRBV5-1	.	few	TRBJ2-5	CASSLDVSETQYF
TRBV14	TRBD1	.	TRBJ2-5	CASSPDRDRGAETQYF
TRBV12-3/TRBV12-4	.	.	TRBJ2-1	CASSSYLTQGPYNEQFF
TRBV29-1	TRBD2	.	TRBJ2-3	CSVESSGSTDTQYF
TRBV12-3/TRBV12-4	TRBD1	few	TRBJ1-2	CASSRQGPSNYGYTF
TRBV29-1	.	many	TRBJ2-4	CSVQGGLSAKNIQYF
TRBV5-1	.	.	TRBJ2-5	CASSLFPPKDGRLETQYF
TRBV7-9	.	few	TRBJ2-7	CASSSPGMIPDEQYF
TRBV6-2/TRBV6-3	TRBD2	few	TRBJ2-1	CASSYGPPGLAGDEQFF
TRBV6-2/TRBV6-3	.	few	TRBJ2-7	CASSSSWTYYEQYF
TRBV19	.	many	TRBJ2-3	CASSQTTSSTDTQYF
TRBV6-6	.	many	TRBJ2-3	CASVTGAGASTDTQYF
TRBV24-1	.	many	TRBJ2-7	CATSAPGRYEQYF
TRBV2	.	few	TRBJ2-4	CASRGAKNIQYF
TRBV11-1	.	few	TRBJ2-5	CASSPNGAGETQYF
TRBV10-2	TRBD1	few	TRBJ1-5	CASSPGQGSQPQHF
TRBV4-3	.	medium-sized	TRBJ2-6	CASSQVGNGANVLTF
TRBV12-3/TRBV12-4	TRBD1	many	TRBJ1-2	CASSRGQGYYGYTF
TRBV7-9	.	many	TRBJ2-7	CASSSGLSGMPYEQYF
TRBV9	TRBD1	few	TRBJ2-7	CASSPRTGGSEQQYF
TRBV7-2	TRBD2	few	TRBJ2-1	CASSLDGTRPYNEQFF
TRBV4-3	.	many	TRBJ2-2	CASSQGPATGELFF
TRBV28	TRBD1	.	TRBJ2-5	CASRQGGVETQYF
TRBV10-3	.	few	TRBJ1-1	CAISDSGAPNTEAFF
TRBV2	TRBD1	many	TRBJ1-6	CASSGGQGYNSPLHF
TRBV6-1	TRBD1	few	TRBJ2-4	CASSSAGGPLDIQYF
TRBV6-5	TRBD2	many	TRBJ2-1	CASSYDRAGVAQFF
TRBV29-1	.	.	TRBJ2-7	CSARGVYEQYF
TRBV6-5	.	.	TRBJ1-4	CASSRGDNEKLFF
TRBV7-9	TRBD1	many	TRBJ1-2	CASSLAQGTYGYTF